The present T cell receptor beta chain was sequenced within a study of human T cells and chemical hapten exposure. Study details: Diagnoses of alopecia areata, totalis or universalis occurred in mostly female patients.

This clonotype was observed a few times. The antigen remains unidentified. The CDR3 runs 13 residues. Per germline, CDR1 SGDLS and CDR2 YYNGEE. Between the trimmed V and J ends, which lost 4 bases and 0 bases, there was a span of 7 bases. As for time point: patch test 1, 2 weeks after DPC sensitization. The treatment: therapeutic diphenylcyclopropenone sensitization with weekly scalp DPC. Unfractionated whole blood served as the source for total RNA extraction. TCRdb re-analysed the RACE reads in MiXCR, keeping a single row per CDR3 protein. The sample holds about 360,000 distinct CDR3 sequences, around 7% seen once. Study conclusions and caveats: TCRs at high frequency, those above 1 in 1000, did not change with DPC sensitization.

The chain carries TRBV9 and TRBJ1-2; D is unresolved. This sample comprised whole blood, obtained in connection with sensitization to the hapten diphenylcyclopropenone (DPC). The receptor was isolated from a woman younger than 35 with alopecia areata. Some clones in this sample may be carry-over from other donors' samples. The chain's CDR3 is CASSPVTNYGYTF. CDR3 in DNA: TGTGCCAGCAGCCCAGTCACTAACTATGGCTACACCTTC. The full variable domain, its missing parts supplied by reference TRBV9 and TRBJ1-2, is DSGVTQTPKHLITATGQRVTLRCSPRSGDLSVYWYQQSLDQGLQFLIQYYNGEERAKGNILERFSAQQFPDLHSELNLSSLELGDSALYFCASSPVTNYGYTFGSGTRLTVV.